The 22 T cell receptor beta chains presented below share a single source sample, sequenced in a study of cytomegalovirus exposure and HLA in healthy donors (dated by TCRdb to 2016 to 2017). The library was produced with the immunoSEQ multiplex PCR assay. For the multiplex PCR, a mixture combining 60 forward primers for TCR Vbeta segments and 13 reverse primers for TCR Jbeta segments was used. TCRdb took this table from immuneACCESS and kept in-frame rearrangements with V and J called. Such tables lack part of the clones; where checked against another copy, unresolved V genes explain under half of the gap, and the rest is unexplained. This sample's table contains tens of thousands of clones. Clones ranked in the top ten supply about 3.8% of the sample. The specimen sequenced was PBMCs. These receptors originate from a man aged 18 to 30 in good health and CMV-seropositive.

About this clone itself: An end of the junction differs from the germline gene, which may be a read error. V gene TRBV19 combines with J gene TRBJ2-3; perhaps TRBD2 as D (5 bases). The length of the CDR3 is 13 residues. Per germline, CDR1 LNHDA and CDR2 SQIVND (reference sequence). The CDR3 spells CASGIASTDTQYF. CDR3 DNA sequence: TGTGCCAGTGGTATAGCGAGCACAGATACGCAGTATTTT.

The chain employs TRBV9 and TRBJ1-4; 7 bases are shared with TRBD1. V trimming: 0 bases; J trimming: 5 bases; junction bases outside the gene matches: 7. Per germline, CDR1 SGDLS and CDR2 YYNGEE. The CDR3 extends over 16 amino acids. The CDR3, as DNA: TGTGCCAGCAGCGTAGCTTGGGACAGACCGAATGAAAAACTGTTTTTT. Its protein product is CASSVAWDRPNEKLFF.

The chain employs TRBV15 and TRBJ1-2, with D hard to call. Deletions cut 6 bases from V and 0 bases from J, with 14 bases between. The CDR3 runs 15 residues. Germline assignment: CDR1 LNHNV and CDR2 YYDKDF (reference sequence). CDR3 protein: CATSTGRSTNYGYTF. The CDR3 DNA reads TGTGCCACCAGTACTGGGAGGTCTACTAACTATGGCTACACCTTC.

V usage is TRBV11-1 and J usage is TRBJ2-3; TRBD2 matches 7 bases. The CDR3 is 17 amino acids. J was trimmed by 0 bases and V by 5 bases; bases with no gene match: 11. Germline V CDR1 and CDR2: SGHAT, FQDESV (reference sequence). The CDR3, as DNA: TGTGCCAGCAGCCTGGGAACTACTAGCGCTAGCACAGATACGCAGTATTTT. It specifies CASSLGTTSASTDTQYF. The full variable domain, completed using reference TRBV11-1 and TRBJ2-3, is EAEVAQSPRYKITEKSQAVAFWCDPISGHATLYWYRQILGQGPELLVQFQDESVVDDSQLPKDRFSAERLKGVDSTLKIQPAELGDSAMYLCASSLGTTSASTDTQYFGPGTRLTVL.

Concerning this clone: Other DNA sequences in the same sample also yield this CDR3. CDR3 sequence: CASSLAGTGELFF. The CDR3 DNA follows: TGCGCCAGCAGCTTGGCCGGGACCGGGGAGCTGTTTTTT. The chain employs TRBV5-1 and TRBJ2-2, with D uncertain. The CDR3 runs 13 residues. Trimming took 0 bases from V and 5 from J, leaving 5 bases between them. Germline assignment: CDR1 SGHRS and CDR2 YFSETQ. Looking up the rest from reference TRBV5-1 and TRBJ2-2 gives the full variable domain: KAGVTQTPRYLIKTRGQQVTLSCSPISGHRSVSWYQQTPGQGLQFLFEYFSETQRNKGNFPGRFSGRQFSNSRSEMNVSTLELGDSALYLCASSLAGTGELFFGEGSRLTVL.

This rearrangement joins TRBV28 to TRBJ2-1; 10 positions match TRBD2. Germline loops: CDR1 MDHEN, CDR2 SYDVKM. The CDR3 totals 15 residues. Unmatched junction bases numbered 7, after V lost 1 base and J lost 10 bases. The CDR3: CASSLSTSGTEEQFF. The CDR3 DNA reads TGTGCCAGCAGTTTATCTACTAGCGGGACGGAAGAGCAGTTCTTC. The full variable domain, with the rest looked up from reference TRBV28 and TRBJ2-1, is DVKVTQSSRYLVKRTGEKVFLECVQDMDHENMFWYRQDPGLGLRLIYFSYDVKMKEKGDIPEGYSVSREKKERFSLILESASTNQTSMYLCASSLSTSGTEEQFFGPGTRLTVL.

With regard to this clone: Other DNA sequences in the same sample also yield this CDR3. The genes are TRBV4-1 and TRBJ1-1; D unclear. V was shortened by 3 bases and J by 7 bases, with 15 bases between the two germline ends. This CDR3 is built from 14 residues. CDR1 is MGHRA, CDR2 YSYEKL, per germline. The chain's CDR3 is CASSQTSLVDEAFF. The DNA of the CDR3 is TGCGCCAGCAGCCAGACTTCCCTAGTGGATGAAGCTTTCTTT.

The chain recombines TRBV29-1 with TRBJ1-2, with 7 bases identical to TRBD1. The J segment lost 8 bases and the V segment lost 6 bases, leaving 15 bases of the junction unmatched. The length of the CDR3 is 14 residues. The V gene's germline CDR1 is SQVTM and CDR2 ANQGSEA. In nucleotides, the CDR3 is TGCAGCGTCAGACAGGGAATGGACTCGCGAGGCTACACCTTC. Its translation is CSVRQGMDSRGYTF.

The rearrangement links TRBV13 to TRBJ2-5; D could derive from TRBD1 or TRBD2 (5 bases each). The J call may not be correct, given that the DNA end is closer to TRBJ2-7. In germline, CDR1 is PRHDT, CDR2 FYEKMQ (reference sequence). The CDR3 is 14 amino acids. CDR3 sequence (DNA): TGTGCCAGCAGGGCCAGAGTGGGGGACTACGAGCAGTACTTC. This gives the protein CASRARVGDYEQYF.

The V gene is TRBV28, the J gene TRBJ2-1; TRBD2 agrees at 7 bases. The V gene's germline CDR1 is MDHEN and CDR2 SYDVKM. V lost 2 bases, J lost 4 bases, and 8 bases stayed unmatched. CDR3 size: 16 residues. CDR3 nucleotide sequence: TGTGCCAGCAGTTTAGAGGTGGAGCGGGGATACAATGAGCAGTTCTTC. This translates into CASSLEVERGYNEQFF.

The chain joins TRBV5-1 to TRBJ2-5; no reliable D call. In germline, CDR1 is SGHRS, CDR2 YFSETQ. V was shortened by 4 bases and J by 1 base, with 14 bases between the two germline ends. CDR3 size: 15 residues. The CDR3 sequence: CASSLNPIRQETQYF. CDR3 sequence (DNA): TGCGCCAGCAGCCTAAATCCTATCCGCCAAGAGACCCAGTACTTC.

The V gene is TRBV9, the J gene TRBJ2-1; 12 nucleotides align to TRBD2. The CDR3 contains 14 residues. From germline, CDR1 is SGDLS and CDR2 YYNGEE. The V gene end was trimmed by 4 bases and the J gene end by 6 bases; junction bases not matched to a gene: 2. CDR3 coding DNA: TGTGCCAGCAGCACGGGACTAGCGGGCAATGAGCAGTTCTTC. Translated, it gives CASSTGLAGNEQFF.

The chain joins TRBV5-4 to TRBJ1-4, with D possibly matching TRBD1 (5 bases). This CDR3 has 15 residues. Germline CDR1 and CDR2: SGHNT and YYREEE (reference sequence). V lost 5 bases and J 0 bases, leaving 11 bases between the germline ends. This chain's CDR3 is CASSLKDTTNEKLFF. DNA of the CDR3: TGTGCCAGCAGTTTGAAGGACACAACTAATGAAAAACTGTTTTTT.

As DNA, the CDR3 is TGTGCCATCAGTGAGCCTAGCGGGATCTACGAGCAGTACTTC. It yields the protein CAISEPSGIYEQYF. V usage is TRBV10-3 and J usage is TRBJ2-7; the match to TRBD2 covers 9 bases. The CDR3 totals 14 residues. Trimming removed 2 bases from V and 3 bases from J; junction bases left unmatched: 2. Germline V CDR1 and CDR2: ENHRY, SYGVKD.

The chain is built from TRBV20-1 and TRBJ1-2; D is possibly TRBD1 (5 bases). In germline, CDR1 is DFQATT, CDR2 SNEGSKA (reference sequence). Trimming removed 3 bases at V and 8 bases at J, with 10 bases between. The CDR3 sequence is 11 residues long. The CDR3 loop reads CSARGGGGYTF. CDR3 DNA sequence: TGCAGTGCTAGGGGGGGAGGAGGCTACACCTTC.

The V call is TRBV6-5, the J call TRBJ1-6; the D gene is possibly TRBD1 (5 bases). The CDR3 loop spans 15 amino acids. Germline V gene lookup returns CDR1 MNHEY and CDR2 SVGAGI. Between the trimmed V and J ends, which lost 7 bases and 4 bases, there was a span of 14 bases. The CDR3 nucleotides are TGTGCCAGCATACGGGGGATGGATTATAATTCACCCCTCCACTTT. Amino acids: CASIRGMDYNSPLHF.

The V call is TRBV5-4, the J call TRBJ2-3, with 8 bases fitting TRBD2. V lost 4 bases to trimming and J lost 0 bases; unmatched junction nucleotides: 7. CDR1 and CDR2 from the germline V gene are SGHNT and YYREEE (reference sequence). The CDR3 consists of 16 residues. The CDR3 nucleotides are TGTGCCAGCAGCCGACCGATAGCGGGAAGCACAGATACGCAGTATTTT. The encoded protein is CASSRPIAGSTDTQYF. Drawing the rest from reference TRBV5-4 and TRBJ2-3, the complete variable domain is ETGVTQSPTHLIKTRGQQVTLRCSSQSGHNTVSWYQQALGQGPQFIFQYYREEENGRGNFPPRFSGLQFPNYSSELNVNALELDDSALYLCASSRPIAGSTDTQYFGPGTRLTVL.

This chain's CDR3 is CASSLATERLAKNIQYF. CDR3 sequence (DNA): TGTGCCAGCAGCTTAGCGACAGAACGTCTAGCCAAAAACATTCAGTACTTC. This rearrangement joins TRBV11-1 to TRBJ2-4, with TRBD1 as a possible D gene (5 bases). The CDR3 sequence is 17 residues long. The germline V and J ends were trimmed by 0 bases and 0 bases, with 12 bases remaining between them. Germline assignment: CDR1 SGHAT and CDR2 FQDESV (reference sequence). Using reference TRBV11-1 and TRBJ2-4 for the parts outside the CDR3, the full variable domain is EAEVAQSPRYKITEKSQAVAFWCDPISGHATLYWYRQILGQGPELLVQFQDESVVDDSQLPKDRFSAERLKGVDSTLKIQPAELGDSAMYLCASSLATERLAKNIQYFGAGTRLSVL.

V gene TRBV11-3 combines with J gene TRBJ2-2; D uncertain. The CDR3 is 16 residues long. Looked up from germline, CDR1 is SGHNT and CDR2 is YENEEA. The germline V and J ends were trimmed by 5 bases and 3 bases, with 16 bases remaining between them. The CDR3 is CASSPTLTTHTGELFF. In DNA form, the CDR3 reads TGTGCCAGCAGCCCTACCTTAACGACTCACACCGGGGAGCTGTTTTTT.

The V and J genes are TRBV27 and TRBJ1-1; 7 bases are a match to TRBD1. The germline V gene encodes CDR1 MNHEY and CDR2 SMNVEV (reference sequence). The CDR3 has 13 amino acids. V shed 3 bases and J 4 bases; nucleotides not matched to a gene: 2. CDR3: CASSLTGITEAFF. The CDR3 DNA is TGTGCCAGCAGTTTGACAGGGATCACTGAAGCTTTCTTT.

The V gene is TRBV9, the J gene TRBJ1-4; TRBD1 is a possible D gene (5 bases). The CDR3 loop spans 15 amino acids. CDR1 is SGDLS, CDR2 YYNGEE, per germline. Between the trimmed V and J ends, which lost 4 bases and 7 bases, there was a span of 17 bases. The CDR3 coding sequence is TGTGCCAGCAGCCAGAGTGGGGGGGTGGGTGAAAAACTGTTTTTT. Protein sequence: CASSQSGGVGEKLFF.

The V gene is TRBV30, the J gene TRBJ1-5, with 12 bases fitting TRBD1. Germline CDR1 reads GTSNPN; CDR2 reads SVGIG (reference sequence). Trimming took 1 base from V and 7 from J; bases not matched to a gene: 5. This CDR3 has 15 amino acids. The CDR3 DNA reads TGTGCCTGGAGTGGGGGACAGGGGGCACGGCAGCCCCAGCATTTT. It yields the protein CAWSGGQGARQPQHF.